This TCR beta chain was profiled in a study of post-analysis software for immune sequencing data. Unique molecular identifiers featured in each of the TCR beta cDNA libraries. Approximately 500,000 cDNA molecules were recovered from an input of about 0.9 to 10 million T cells. Via MiXCR, TCRdb re-called the PCR reads, giving one row per CDR3 protein. Among roughly 600,000 distinct CDR3 sequences, 44% were seen once, and the ten largest hold roughly 1.8%. As concerns this clonotype: Antigen unknown.

Study-level findings and limits: Higher frequency in patients than in controls was seen for about 5 TRBV segments, with TRBV5-6, TRBV5-1 and TRBV20-1 among them. Diversity measured as normalized Chao1 was significantly lower in multiple sclerosis patients than in controls.

The germline V gene has CDR1 DFQATT and CDR2 SNEGSKA (reference sequence). J was trimmed by 1 base and V by 1 base; bases with no gene match: 4. There are 15 residues in the CDR3. The sample was blood. This clonotype originated in a girl aged 10-17 years with multiple sclerosis. The chain links TRBV20-1 to TRBJ2-3; the match to TRBD2 covers 8 bases. The CDR3 sequence is CSARVGGGRTDTQYF. The CDR3 DNA follows: TGCAGTGCTAGAGTTGGCGGGGGGCGCACAGATACGCAGTATTTT.